This T cell receptor beta chain was found in a study of T cell responses to AZD1222 COVID-19 vaccine. Study results and caveats: Repertoires were sampled only after the peak T cell response.

TCRdb's table, derived via immunoSEQ multiplex PCR, lists solely in-frame clones and lacks some. Of some 200,000 clones detected, roughly 91% appear once; the ten largest clones hold 0.9% to 1.1%. In this sample, this clone turned up once. Its target is not known. Germline values: CDR1 MRHNA, CDR2 SNTAGT. The CDR3 is 14 amino acids. Trimming removed 0 bases at V and 2 bases at J, with 7 bases between. The chain links TRBV6-4 to TRBJ1-2; no clear D. The clonotype originates from an adult in good health. Sequencing was performed on peripheral blood, taken on day 0 of MenACWY control vaccination. This CDR3 reads CASSDSVGNYGYTF. The CDR3 nucleotides are TGTGCCAGCAGTGACTCGGTAGGGAACTATGGCTACACCTTC.